This T cell receptor beta chain is from a study of persistence of HIV-infected CD4 T cells. An overlapping HIV-1 Gag peptide pool stimulated these cells at about 1 ug/peptide/mL. Responding CD4+ T cells were sorted by upregulation of both CD40 ligand and CD69. Donors were HIV-1-infected adults who began suppressive ART during chronic infection. Anti-CD28/CD49d costimulation, CD40-blocking antibody and enfuvirtide were given to CD8-depleted PBMCs for approximately 18 hours. Study results and caveats: TCRbeta richness was lower in CMV- and Gag-responding cells than in anti-CD3/anti-CD28-responding cells. TCR analyses could not target the rare provirus-carrying CMV-responding cells.

Comment on this clone: Its antigen is still unknown.

This was the immunoSEQ version 4 assay in survey mode. Produced via immunoSEQ multiplex PCR; TCRdb's table is partial and in-frame only. The table records 13,000 or so clones, about 60% of them present only once. The CDR3 length is 14 residues. The trim removed 7 bases at V and 1 base at J, leaving 4 bases unmatched. Germline assignment: CDR1 SNHLY and CDR2 FYNNEI. The starting material was CD4+ T cells sorted from PBMCs after roughly 20-hour stimulation, obtained from a patient who received antiretroviral therapy. The rearrangement links TRBV2 to TRBJ2-3, with 8 positions matching TRBD1. This receptor was taken from an adult man with HIV who was CMV-seropositive. The CDR3 sequence is CASISGGRTDTQYF. The CDR3 DNA reads TGTGCCAGCATATCAGGGGGCCGCACAGATACGCAGTATTTT.